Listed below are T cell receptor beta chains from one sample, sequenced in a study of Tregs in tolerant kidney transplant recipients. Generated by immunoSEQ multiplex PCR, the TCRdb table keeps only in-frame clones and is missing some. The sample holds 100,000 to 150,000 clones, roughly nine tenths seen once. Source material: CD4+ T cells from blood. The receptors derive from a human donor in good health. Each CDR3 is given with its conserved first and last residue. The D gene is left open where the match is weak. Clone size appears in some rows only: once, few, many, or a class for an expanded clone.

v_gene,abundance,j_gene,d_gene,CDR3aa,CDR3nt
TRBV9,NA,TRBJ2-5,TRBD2,CASSVSGGAGKTQYF,TGTGCCAGCAGCGTGAGCGGGGGGGCCGGGAAGACCCAGTACTTC
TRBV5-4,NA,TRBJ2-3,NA,CASSLVAGSTDTQYF,TGTGCCAGCAGCTTGGTCGCGGGGTCCACAGATACGCAGTATTTT
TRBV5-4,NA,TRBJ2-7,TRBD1,CASRTDGQGNEQYF,TGTGCCAGCAGGACTGATGGACAGGGAAACGAGCAGTACTTC
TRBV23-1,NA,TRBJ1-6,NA,CASSQSGGQGSPLHF,TGCGCCAGCAGTCAATCGGGGGGGCAGGGTTCACCCCTCCACTTT
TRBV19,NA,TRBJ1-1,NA,CASSFTGNTEAFF,TGTGCCAGTAGCTTCACAGGGAACACTGAAGCTTTCTTT
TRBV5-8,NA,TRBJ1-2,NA,CASSLGRAQFVPTF,TGTGCCAGCAGCTTGGGGAGGGCCCAGTTTGTCCCCACCTTC
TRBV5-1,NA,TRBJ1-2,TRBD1,CASSLVGTVYGYTF,TGCGCCAGCAGCTTGGTAGGGACAGTCTATGGCTACACCTTC
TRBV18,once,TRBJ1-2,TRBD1,CASSPEGAEGYTF,TGTGCCAGCTCACCAGAGGGGGCAGAAGGCTACACCTTC
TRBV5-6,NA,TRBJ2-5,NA,CASSFTDRTQYF,TGTGCCAGCAGCTTTACTGATCGGACCCAGTACTTC
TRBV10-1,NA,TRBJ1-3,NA,CATQDHSGNTIYF,TGCGCCACTCAGGACCACTCTGGAAACACCATATATTTT
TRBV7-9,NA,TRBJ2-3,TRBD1,CASSRDRAGTDTQYF,TGTGCCAGCAGCCGCGACAGGGCTGGGACAGATACGCAGTATTTT
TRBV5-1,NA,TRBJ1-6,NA,CASSLGEGDSPLHF,TGCGCCAGCAGCTTGGGGGAGGGCGATTCACCCCTCCACTTT
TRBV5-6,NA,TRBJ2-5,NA,CASSLHPPRETQYF,TGTGCCAGCAGCTTGCATCCACCACGAGAGACCCAGTACTTC
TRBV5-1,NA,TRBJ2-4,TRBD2,CASSDQAGVNIQYF,TGCGCCAGCAGCGACCAAGCGGGAGTGAACATTCAGTACTTC
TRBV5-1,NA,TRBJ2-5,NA,CASSPNQETQYF,TGCGCCAGCAGCCCCAACCAAGAGACCCAGTACTTC
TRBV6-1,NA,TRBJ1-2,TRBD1,CASSDTGGANYGYTF,TGTGCCAGCAGTGACACAGGGGGCGCGAACTATGGCTACACCTTC
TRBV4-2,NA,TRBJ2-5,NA,CASSQAGRNQETQYF,TGTGCCAGCAGCCAAGCCGGACGGAACCAAGAGACCCAGTACTTC
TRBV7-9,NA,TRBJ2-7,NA,CASSLLKGPYEQYF,TGTGCCAGCAGCTTACTGAAGGGGCCCTACGAGCAGTACTTC
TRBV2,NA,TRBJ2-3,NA,CASGFQGETQYF,TGTGCCAGCGGATTTCAGGGAGAGACGCAGTATTTT
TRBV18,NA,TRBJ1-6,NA,CASSRPAYNSPLHF,TGTGCCAGCTCACGTCCAGCCTATAATTCACCCCTCCACTTT
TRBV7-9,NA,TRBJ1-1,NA,CASGGSGNTEAFF,TGTGCCAGCGGTGGCTCCGGGAACACTGAAGCTTTCTTT
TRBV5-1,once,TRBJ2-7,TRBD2,CASSFGTSGPQEQYF,TGCGCCAGCAGCTTCGGGACTAGCGGGCCTCAGGAGCAGTACTTC
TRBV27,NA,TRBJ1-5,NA,CASSLGTMGDQPQHF,TGTGCCAGCAGTTTGGGAACTATGGGGGATCAGCCCCAGCATTTT
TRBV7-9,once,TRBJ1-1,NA,CASSATLSATEAFF,TGTGCCAGCAGCGCCACATTGAGTGCAACTGAAGCTTTCTTT
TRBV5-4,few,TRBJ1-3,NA,CASSSITGSASGNTIYF,TGTGCCAGCAGCTCTATAACAGGGTCAGCATCTGGAAACACCATATATTTT
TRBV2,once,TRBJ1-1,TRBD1,CASSYGQGMNTEAFF,TGTGCCAGCAGTTACGGACAGGGGATGAACACTGAAGCTTTCTTT
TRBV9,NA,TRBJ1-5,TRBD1,CASSVGFRDSRQHF,TGTGCCAGCAGCGTAGGTTTTAGGGACAGTCGCCAGCATTTT
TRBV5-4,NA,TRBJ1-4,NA,CASREDFATNEKLFF,TGTGCCAGCAGAGAGGACTTTGCAACTAATGAAAAACTGTTTTTT
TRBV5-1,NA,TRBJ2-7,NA,CASSLGGVNDYEQYF,TGCGCCAGCAGCTTGGGTGGGGTAAATGACTACGAGCAGTACTTC